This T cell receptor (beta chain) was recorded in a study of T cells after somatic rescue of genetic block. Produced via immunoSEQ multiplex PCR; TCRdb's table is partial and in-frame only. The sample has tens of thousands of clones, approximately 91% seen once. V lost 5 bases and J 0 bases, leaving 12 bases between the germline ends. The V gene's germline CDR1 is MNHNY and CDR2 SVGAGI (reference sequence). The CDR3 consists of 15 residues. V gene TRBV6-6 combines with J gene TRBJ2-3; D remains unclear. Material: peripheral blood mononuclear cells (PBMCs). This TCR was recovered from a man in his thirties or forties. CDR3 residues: CASSNPVGSTDTQYF. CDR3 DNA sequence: TGTGCCAGCAGTAACCCCGTGGGCAGCACAGATACGCAGTATTTT.